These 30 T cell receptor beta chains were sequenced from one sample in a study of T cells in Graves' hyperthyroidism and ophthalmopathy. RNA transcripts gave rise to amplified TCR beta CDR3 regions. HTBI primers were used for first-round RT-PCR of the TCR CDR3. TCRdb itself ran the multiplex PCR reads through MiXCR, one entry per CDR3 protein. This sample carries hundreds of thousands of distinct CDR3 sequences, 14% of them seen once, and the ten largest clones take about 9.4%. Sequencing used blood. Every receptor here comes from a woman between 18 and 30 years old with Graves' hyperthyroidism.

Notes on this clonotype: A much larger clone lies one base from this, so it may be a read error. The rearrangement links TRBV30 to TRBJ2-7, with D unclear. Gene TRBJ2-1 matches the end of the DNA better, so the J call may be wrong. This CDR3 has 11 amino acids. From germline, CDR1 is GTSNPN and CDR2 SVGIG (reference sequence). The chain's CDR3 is CAWSAPYEQFF. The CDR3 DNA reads TGTGCCTGGAGTGCCCCCTACGAGCAGTTCTTC.

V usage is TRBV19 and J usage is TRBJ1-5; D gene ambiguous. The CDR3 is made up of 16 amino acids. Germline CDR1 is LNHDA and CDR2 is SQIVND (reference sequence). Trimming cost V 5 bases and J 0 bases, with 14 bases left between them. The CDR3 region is CASSSEGDYSNQPQHF. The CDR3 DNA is TGTGCCAGTAGTTCCGAGGGAGATTATAGCAATCAGCCCCAGCATTTT.

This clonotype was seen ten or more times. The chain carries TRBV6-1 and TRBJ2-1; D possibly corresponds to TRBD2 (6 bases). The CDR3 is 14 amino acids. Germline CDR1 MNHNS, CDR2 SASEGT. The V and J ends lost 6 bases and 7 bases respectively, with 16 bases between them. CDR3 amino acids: CASSGTGDWNEQFF. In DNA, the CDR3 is TGTGCCAGCAGCGGGACGGGGGATTGGAATGAGCAGTTCTTC.

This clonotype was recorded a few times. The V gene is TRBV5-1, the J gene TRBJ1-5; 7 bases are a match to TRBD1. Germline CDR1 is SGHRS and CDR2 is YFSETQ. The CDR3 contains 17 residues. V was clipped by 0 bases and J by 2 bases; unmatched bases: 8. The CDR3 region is CASSLDPTGLGNQPQHF. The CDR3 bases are TGCGCCAGCAGCTTGGACCCGACAGGGTTAGGCAATCAGCCCCAGCATTTT.

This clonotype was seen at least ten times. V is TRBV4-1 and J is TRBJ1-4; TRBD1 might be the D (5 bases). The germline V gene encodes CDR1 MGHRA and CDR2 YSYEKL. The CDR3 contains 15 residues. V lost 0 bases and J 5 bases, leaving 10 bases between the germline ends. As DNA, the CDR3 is TGCGCCAGCAGCCAAGAGGGGCTGGGGAATGAAAAACTGTTTTTT. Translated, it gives CASSQEGLGNEKLFF.

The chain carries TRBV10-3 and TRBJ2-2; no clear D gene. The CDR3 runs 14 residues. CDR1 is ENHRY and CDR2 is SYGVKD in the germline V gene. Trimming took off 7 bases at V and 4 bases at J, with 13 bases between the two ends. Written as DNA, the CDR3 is TGTGCCATCAAACCGGCCGGTGGCACCGGGGAGCTGTTTTTT. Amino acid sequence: CAIKPAGGTGELFF.

As DNA, the CDR3 is TGTGCCAGCGTACCGGGACTAGCGGGACCGGGGGAGCTGTTTTTT. Residues: CASVPGLAGPGELFF. This chain uses TRBV7-9 with TRBJ2-2; 13 positions match TRBD2. From germline, CDR1 is SEHNR and CDR2 FQNEAQ (reference sequence). The CDR3 has 15 residues. V trimming: 8 bases; J trimming: 8 bases; junction bases outside the gene matches: 8.

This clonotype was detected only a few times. CDR3: CSVATGNVGNTIYF. The CDR3 DNA is TGCAGCGTCGCAACAGGAAACGTTGGAAACACCATATATTTT. The V and J genes are TRBV29-1 and TRBJ1-3; TRBD1 might be the D (5 bases). V was trimmed by 6 bases and J by 3 bases, leaving 15 bases between them. CDR1 and CDR2 from the germline V gene are SQVTM and ANQGSEA. CDR3 length: 14 residues.

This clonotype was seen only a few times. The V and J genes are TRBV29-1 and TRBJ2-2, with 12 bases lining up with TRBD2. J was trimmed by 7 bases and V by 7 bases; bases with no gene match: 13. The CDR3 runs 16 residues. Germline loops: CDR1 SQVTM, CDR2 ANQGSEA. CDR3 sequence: CSAASGRASSVGELFF. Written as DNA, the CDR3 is TGCAGCGCAGCTAGCGGGAGGGCCTCTTCTGTCGGGGAGCTGTTTTTT.

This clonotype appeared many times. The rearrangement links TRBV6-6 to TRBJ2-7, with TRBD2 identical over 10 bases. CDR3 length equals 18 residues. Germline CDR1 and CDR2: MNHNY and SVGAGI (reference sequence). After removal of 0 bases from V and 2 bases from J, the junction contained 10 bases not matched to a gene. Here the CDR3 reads CASSYSRTSGGGPYEQYF. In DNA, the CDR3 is TGTGCCAGCAGTTACTCGCGGACTAGCGGAGGTGGGCCCTACGAGCAGTACTTC.

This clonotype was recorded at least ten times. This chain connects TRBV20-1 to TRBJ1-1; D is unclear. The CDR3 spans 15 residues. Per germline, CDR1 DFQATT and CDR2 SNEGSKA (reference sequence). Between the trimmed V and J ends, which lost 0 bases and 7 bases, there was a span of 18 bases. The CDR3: CSARDPGSLLSEAFF. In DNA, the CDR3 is TGCAGTGCTAGAGACCCGGGGTCCCTCCTAAGTGAAGCTTTCTTT.

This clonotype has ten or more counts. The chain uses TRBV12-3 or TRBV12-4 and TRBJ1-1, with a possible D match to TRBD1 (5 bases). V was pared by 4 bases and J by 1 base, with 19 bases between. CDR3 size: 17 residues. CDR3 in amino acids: CASSSKPPGRANTEAFF. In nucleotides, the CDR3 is TGTGCCAGCAGTTCTAAGCCGCCGGGACGAGCGAACACTGAAGCTTTCTTT.

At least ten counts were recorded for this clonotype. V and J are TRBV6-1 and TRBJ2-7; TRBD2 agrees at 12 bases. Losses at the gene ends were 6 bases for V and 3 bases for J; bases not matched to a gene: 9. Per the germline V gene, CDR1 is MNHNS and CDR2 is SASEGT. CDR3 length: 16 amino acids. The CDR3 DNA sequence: TGTGCCAGCAGGAAGACTAGCGGGAGACTCGACTACGAGCAGTACTTC. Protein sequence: CASRKTSGRLDYEQYF.

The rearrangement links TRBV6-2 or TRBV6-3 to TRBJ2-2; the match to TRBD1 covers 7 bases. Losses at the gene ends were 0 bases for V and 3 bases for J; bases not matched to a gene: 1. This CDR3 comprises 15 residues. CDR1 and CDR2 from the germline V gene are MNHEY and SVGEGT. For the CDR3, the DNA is TGTGCCAGCAGTTACTCTGACAGGGACACCGGGGAGCTGTTTTTT. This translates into CASSYSDRDTGELFF.

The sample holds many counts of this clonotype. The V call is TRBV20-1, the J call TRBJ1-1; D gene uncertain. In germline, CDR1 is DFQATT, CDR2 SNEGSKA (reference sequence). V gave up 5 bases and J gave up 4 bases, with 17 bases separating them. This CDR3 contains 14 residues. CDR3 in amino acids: CSALPGSWSTEAFF. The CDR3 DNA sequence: TGCAGTGCTCTCCCTGGGTCCTGGAGCACTGAAGCTTTCTTT.

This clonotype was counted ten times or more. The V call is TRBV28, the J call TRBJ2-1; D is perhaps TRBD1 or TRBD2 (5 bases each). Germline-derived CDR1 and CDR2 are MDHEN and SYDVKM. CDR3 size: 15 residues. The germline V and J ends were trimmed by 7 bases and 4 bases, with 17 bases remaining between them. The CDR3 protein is CASKNPGPLYNEQFF. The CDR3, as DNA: TGTGCCAGCAAAAATCCGGGACCCCTATACAATGAGCAGTTCTTC.

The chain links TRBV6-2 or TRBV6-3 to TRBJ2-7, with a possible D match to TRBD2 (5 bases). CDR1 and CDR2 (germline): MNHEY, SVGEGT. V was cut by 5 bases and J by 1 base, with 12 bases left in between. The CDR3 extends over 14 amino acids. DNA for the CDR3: TGTGCCAGCAGTCCCACCGGGGATTCCTACGAGCAGTACTTC. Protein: CASSPTGDSYEQYF.

The CDR3 loop is CASSRDPSYNEQFF. In DNA, the CDR3 is TGTGCCAGCAGCCGGGACCCAAGTTACAATGAGCAGTTCTTC. The genes are TRBV7-9 and TRBJ2-1, with D possibly called TRBD1 or TRBD2 (5 bases each). CDR3 size: 14 residues. Trimming left V 5 bases short and J 4 bases short, with 12 bases between. Germline CDR1 SEHNR, CDR2 FQNEAQ (reference sequence).

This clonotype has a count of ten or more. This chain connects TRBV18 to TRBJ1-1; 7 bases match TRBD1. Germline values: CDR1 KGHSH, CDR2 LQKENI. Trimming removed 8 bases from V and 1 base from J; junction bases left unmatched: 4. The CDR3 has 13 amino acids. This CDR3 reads CASSGTANTEAFF. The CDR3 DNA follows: TGTGCCAGCAGTGGGACAGCGAACACTGAAGCTTTCTTT.

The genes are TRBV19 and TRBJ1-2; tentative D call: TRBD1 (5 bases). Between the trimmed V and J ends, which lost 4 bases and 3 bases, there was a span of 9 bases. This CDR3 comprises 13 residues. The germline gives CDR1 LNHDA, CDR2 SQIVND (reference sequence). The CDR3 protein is CASSRGRDYGYTF. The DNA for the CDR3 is TGTGCCAGTAGTAGGGGACGGGACTATGGCTACACCTTC.

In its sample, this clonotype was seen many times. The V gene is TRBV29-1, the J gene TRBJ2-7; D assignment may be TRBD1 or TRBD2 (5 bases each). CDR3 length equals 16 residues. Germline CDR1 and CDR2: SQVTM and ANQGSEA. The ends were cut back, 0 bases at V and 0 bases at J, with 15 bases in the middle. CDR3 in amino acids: CSVEERAAGSSYEQYF. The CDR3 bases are TGCAGCGTTGAAGAGAGAGCAGCAGGGAGCTCCTACGAGCAGTACTTC.

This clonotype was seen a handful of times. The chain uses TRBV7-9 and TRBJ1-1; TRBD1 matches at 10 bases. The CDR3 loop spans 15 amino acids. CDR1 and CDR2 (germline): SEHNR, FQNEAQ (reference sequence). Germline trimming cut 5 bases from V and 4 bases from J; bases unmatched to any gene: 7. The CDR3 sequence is CASSARTGGGTEAFF. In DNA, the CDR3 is TGTGCCAGCAGCGCCAGGACAGGGGGGGGCACTGAAGCTTTCTTT. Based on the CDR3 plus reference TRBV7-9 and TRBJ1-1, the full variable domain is DTGVSQNPRHKITKRGQNVTFRCDPISEHNRLYWYRQTLGQGPEFLTYFQNEAQLEKSRLLSDRFSAERPKGSFSTLEIQRTEQGDSAMYLCASSARTGGGTEAFFGQGTRLTVV.

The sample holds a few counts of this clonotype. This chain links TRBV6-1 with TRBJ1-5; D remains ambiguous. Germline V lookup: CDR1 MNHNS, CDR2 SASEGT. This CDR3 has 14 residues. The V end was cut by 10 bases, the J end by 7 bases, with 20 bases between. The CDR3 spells CATSDGPQEQPQHF. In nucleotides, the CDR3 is TGTGCCACGTCCGACGGGCCCCAGGAGCAGCCCCAGCATTTT.

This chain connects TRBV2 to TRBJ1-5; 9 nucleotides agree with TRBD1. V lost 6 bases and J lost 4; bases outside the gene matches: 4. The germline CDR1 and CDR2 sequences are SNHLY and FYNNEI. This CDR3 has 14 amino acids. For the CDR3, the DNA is TGTGCCAGCAGAGGGGACAGGGAAAATCAGCCCCAGCATTTT. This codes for CASRGDRENQPQHF.

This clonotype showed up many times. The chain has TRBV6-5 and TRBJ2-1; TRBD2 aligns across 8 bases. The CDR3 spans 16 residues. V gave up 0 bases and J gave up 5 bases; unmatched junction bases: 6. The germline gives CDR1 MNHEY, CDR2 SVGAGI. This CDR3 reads CASSYSITSGNNEQFF. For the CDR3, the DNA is TGTGCCAGCAGTTACTCGATAACTAGCGGAAACAATGAGCAGTTCTTC.

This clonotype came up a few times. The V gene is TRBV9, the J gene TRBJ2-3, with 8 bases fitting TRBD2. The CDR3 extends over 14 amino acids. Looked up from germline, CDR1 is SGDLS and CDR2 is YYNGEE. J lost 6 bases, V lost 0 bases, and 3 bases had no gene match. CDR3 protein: CASSVAAGADTQYF. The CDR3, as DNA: TGTGCCAGCAGCGTAGCAGCGGGAGCTGATACGCAGTATTTT.

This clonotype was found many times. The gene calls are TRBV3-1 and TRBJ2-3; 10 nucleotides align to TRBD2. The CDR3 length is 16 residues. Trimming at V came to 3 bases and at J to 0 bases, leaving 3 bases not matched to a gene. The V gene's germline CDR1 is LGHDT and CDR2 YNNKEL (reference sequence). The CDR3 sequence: CASSQLAGGSTDTQYF. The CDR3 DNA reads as TGTGCCAGCAGCCAGTTAGCGGGAGGCAGCACAGATACGCAGTATTTT.

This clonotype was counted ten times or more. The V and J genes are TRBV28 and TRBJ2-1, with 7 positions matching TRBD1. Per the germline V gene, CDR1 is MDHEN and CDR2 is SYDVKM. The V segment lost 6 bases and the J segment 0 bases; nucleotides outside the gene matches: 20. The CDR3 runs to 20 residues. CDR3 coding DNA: TGTGCCAGCAGCCTGCTTGCAGGGGGACCCCATTCTAGCTCCTACAATGAGCAGTTCTTC. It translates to CASSLLAGGPHSSSYNEQFF.

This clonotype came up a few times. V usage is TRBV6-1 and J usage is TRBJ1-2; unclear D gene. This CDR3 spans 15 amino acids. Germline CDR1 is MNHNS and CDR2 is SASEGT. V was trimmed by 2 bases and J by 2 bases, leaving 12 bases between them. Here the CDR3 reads CASSESQGLNYGYTF. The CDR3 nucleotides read TGTGCCAGCAGTGAAAGTCAAGGACTAAACTATGGCTACACCTTC.

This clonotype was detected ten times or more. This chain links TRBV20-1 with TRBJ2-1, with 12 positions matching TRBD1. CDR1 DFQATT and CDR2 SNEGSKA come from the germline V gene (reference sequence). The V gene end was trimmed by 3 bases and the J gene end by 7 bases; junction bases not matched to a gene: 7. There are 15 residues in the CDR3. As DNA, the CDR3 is TGCAGTGCTAGGAGAATGGGACAGGGGGCGAATGAGCAGTTCTTC. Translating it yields CSARRMGQGANEQFF.